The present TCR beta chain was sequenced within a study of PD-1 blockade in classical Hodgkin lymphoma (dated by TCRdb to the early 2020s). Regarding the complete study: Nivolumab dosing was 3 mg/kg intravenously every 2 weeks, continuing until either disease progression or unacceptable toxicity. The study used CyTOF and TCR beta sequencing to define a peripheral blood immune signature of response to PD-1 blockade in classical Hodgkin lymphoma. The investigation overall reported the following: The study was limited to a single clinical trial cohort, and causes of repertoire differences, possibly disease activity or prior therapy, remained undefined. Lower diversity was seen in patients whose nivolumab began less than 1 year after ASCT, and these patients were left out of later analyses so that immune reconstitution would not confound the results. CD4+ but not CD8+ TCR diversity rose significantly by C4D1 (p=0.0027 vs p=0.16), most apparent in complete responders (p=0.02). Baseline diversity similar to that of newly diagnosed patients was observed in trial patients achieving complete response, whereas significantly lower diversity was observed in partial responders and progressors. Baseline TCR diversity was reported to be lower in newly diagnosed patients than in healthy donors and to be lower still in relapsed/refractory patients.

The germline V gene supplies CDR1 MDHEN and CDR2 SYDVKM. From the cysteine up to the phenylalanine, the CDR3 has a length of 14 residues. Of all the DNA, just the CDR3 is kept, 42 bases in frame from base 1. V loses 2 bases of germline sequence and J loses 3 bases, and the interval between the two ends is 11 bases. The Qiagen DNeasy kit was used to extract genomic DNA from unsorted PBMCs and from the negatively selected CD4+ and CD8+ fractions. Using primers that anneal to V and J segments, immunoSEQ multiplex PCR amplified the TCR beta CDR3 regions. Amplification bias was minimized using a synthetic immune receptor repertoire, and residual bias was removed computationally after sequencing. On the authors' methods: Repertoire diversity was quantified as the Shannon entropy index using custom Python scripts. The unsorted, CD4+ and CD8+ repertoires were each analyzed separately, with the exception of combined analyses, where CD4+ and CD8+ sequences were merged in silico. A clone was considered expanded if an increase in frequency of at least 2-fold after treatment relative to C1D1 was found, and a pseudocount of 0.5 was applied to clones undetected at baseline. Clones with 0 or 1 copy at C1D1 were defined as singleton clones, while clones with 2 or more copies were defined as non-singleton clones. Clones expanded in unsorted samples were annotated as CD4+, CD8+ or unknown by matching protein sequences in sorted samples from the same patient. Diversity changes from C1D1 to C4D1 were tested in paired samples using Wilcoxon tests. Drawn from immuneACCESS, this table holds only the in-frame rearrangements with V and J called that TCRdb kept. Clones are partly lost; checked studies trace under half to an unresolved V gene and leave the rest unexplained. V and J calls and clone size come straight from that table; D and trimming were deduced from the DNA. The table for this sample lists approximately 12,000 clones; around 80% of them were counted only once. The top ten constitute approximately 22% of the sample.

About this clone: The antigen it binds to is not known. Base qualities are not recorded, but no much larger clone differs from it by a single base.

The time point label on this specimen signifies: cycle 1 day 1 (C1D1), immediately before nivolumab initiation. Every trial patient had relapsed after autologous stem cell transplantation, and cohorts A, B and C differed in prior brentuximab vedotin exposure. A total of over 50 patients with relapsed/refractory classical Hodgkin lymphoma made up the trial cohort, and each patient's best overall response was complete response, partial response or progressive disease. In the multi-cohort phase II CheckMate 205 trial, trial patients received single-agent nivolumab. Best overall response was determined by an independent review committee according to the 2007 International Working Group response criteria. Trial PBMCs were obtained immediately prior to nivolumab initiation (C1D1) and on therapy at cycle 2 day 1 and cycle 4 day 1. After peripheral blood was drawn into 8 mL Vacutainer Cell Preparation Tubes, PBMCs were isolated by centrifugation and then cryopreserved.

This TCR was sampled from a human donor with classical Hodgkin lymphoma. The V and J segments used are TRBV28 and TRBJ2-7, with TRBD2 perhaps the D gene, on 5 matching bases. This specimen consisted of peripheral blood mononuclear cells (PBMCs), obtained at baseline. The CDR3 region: CASSLPGLNYEQYF. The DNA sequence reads TGTGCCAGCAGTTTACCCGGACTTAACTACGAGCAGTACTTC.